Listed here are 6 T cell receptor beta chains from one sample, sequenced in a study of blood T cell repertoires in COVID-19. Method: immunoSEQ multiplex PCR; TCRdb's copy keeps in-frame clones and lacks some. The sample has about 88,000 clones, 85% to 90% seen once. Sequenced material: peripheral blood. The origin of the receptors is a woman in her sixties or seventies with acute or convalescent COVID-19.

This rearrangement joins TRBV5-1 to TRBJ2-6; 8 nucleotides agree with TRBD1. Per germline, CDR1 SGHRS and CDR2 YFSETQ. The CDR3 sequence is 17 residues long. The junction had 6 bases not matched to a gene; V was cut back by 4 bases and J by 0 bases. CDR3 protein: CASSPGQDFSGANVLTF. The CDR3, as DNA: TGCGCCAGCAGCCCGGGACAGGACTTCTCTGGGGCCAACGTCCTGACTTTC.

J is TRBJ2-3 and V is TRBV7-9; no clear D gene. Deletions cut 5 bases from V and 0 bases from J, with 12 bases between. This CDR3 has 15 amino acids. Germline loops: CDR1 SEHNR, CDR2 FQNEAQ (reference sequence). The CDR3 region has the DNA TGTGCCAGCAGCCCCAACTCCGTAAGCACAGATACGCAGTATTTT. Amino acids: CASSPNSVSTDTQYF. Combining the CDR3 with reference TRBV7-9 and TRBJ2-3 gives the whole variable domain DTGVSQNPRHKITKRGQNVTFRCDPISEHNRLYWYRQTLGQGPEFLTYFQNEAQLEKSRLLSDRFSAERPKGSFSTLEIQRTEQGDSAMYLCASSPNSVSTDTQYFGPGTRLTVL.

The CDR3 region has the DNA TGCGCCAGCAGCCAATCGGGGGGGCAGACTAACTATGGCTACACCTTC. It encodes CASSQSGGQTNYGYTF. The chain joins TRBV4-1 to TRBJ1-2; a possible D gene is TRBD1 (6 bases). Germline lookup yields CDR1 MGHRA and CDR2 YSYEKL. V was shortened by 2 bases and J by 0 bases, with 13 bases between the two germline ends. The CDR3 sequence is 16 residues long.

This clone was seen more than once but under ten times. J is TRBJ1-5 and V is TRBV7-9; D is unresolved. The germline gives CDR1 SEHNR, CDR2 FQNEAQ (reference sequence). CDR3 length: 16 amino acids. Trimming removed 1 base at V and 2 bases at J, with 12 bases between. The CDR3, as DNA: TGTGCCAGCAGCTTAGGGCATGGAGGACGCAATCAGCCCCAGCATTTT. Protein product: CASSLGHGGRNQPQHF. Drawing the rest from reference TRBV7-9 and TRBJ1-5, the complete variable domain is DTGVSQNPRHKITKRGQNVTFRCDPISEHNRLYWYRQTLGQGPEFLTYFQNEAQLEKSRLLSDRFSAERPKGSFSTLEIQRTEQGDSAMYLCASSLGHGGRNQPQHFGDGTRLSIL.

This chain uses TRBV7-8 with TRBJ2-5; 15 bases are shared with TRBD2. CDR1 is SGHVS, CDR2 FQNEAQ, per germline. With V trimmed by 5 bases and J by 5 bases, 12 bases remained unmatched. The CDR3 spans 18 residues. The CDR3 sequence: CASSPRTSGGAVRETQYF. For the CDR3, the DNA is TGTGCCAGCAGCCCTCGGACTAGCGGGGGGGCAGTCCGGGAGACCCAGTACTTC.

The chain links TRBV19 to TRBJ1-2; D uncertain. CDR1 LNHDA and CDR2 SQIVND come from the germline V gene (reference sequence). The CDR3 consists of 15 residues. V was clipped by 9 bases and J by 4 bases, with 21 bases between them. CDR3 residues: CASSSPTSAGYGYTF. The CDR3 coding sequence is TGTGCCAGCTCGAGCCCCACGTCGGCGGGCTATGGCTACACCTTC.